This T cell receptor (beta chain) was captured by sequencing in a study of regulatory T cells in long-lasting Graves disease. This CDR3 is built from 15 residues. The ends lost 7 bases at V and 1 base at J; junction bases unmatched: 7. Germline V lookup: CDR1 SNHLY, CDR2 FYNNEI. Findings of the study overall: Persistent disease samples used TRBV28, TRBJ1-2 and TRBJ2-5 preferentially.

The sample's time point: newly diagnosed GD, antithyroid drugs for less than 3 months. PBMCs provided the RNA from which the TCR library was made. Under American Thyroid Association guidelines, Graves' disease was diagnosed. Arm-PCR of CDR3 regions and iRepertoire HTBI primers were used to build TCR beta libraries. Using its own MiXCR run on the multiplex PCR reads, TCRdb lists one record per CDR3 protein. The sample holds hundreds of thousands of distinct CDR3 sequences; under 20% are singletons and the top ten take 18%. This clonotype was recorded at least ten times. What it binds is not known. A further study also used this sample, focusing on T cells in Graves' hyperthyroidism and ophthalmopathy.

This clonotype was obtained from a young woman with Graves disease. Sequences were derived from peripheral blood mononuclear cells (PBMCs), sampled at new diagnosis, from a patient treated with antithyroid drugs. The chain joins TRBV2 to TRBJ2-5; TRBD2 aligns across 9 bases. CDR3 sequence: CASTPLTSGQETQYF. CDR3 coding DNA: TGTGCCAGCACCCCTTTGACTAGCGGCCAAGAGACCCAGTACTTC.